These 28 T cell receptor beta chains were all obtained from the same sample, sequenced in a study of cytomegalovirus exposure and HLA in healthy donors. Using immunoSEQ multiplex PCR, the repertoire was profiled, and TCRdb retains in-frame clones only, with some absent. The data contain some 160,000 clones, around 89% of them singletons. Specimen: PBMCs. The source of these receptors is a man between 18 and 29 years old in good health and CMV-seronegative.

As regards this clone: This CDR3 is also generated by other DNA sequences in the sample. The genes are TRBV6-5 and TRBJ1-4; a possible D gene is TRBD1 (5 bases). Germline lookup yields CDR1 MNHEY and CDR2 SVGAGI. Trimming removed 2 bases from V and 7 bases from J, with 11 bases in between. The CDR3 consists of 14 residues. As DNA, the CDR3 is TGTGCCAGCAGTTACGGGGGAGGAGGTGAAAAACTGTTTTTT. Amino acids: CASSYGGGGEKLFF.

This chain's CDR3 is CASSLESDRGQGELFF. In nucleotides, the CDR3 is TGTGCCAGCAGTTTAGAATCGGACAGGGGGCAGGGGGAGCTGTTTTTT. This chain uses TRBV27 with TRBJ2-2; TRBD1 matches at 11 bases. Germline trimming cut 2 bases from V and 8 bases from J; bases unmatched to any gene: 7. The CDR3 runs to 16 residues. Germline CDR1 and CDR2: MNHEY and SMNVEV (reference sequence).

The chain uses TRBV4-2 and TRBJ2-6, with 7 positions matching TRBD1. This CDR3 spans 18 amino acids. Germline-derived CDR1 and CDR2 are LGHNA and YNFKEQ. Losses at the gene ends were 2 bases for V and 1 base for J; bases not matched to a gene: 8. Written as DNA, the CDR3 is TGTGCCAGCAGCCAAAACCGGGACAGCCTGTCTGGGGCCAACGTCCTGACTTTC. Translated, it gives CASSQNRDSLSGANVLTF.

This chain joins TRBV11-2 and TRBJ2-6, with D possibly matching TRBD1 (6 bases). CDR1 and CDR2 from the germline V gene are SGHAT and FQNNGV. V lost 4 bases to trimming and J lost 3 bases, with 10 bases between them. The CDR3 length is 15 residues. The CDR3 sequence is CASSSAGVGANVLTF. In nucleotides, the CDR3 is TGTGCCAGCAGCTCCGCAGGGGTTGGGGCCAACGTCCTGACTTTC.

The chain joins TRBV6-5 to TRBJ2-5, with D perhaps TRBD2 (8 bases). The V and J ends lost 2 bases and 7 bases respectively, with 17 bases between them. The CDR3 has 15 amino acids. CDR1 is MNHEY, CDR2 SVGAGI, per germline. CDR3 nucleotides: TGTGCCAGCAGTTACGGGACAGACCGGGGGGGGACCCAGTACTTC. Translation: CASSYGTDRGGTQYF.

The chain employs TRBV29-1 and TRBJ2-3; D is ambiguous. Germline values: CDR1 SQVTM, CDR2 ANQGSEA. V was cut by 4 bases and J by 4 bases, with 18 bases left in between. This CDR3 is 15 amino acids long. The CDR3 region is CSVGFNMAASDTQYF. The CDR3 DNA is TGCAGCGTTGGCTTTAATATGGCGGCATCAGATACGCAGTATTTT.

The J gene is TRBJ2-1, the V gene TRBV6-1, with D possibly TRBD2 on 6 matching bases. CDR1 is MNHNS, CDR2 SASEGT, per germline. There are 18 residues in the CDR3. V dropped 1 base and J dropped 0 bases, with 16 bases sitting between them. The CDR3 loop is CASSEGGVAVNSYNEQFF. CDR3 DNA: TGTGCCAGCAGTGAAGGGGGGGTAGCGGTCAACTCCTACAATGAGCAGTTCTTC.

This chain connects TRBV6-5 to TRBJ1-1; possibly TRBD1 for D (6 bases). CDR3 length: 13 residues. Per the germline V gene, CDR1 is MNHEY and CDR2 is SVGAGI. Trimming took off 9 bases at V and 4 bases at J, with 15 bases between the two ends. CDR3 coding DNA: TGTGCCAGTTCCGGCAGGGGCGTCACTGAAGCTTTCTTT. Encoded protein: CASSGRGVTEAFF.

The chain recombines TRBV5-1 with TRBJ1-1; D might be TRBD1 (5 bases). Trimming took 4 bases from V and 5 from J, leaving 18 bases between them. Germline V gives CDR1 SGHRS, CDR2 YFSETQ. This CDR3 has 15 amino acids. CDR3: CASSTRTKGLTEAFF. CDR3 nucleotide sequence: TGCGCCAGCAGCACCCGGACAAAGGGTCTTACTGAAGCTTTCTTT. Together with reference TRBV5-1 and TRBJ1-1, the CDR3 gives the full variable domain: KAGVTQTPRYLIKTRGQQVTLSCSPISGHRSVSWYQQTPGQGLQFLFEYFSETQRNKGNFPGRFSGRQFSNSRSEMNVSTLELGDSALYLCASSTRTKGLTEAFFGQGTRLTVV.

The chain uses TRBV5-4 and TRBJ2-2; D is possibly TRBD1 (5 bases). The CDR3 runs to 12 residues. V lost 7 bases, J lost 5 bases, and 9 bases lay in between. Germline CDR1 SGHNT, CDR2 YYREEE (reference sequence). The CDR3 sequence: CASESGTGELFF. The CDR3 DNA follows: TGTGCCAGCGAGTCAGGGACCGGGGAGCTGTTTTTT.

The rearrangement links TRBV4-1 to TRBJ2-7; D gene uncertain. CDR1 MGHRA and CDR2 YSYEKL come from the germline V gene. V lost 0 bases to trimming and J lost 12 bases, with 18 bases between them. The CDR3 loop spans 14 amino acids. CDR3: CASSQDEIPGPLYF. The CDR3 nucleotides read TGCGCCAGCAGCCAAGACGAAATCCCTGGCCCATTGTACTTC.

The CDR3: CAISETRQGNTEAFF. CDR3 in DNA: TGTGCCATCAGTGAGACCCGACAGGGGAACACTGAAGCTTTCTTT. This rearrangement joins TRBV10-3 to TRBJ1-1; 7 positions match TRBD1. The junction had 4 bases not matched to a gene; V was cut back by 2 bases and J by 1 base. The CDR3 has 15 residues. Per germline, CDR1 ENHRY and CDR2 SYGVKD.

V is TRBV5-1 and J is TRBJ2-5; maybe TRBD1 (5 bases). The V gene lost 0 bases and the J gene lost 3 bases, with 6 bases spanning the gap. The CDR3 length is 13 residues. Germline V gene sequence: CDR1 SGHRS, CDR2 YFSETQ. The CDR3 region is CASSLEGEETQYF. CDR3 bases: TGCGCCAGCAGCTTGGAAGGGGAAGAGACCCAGTACTTC.

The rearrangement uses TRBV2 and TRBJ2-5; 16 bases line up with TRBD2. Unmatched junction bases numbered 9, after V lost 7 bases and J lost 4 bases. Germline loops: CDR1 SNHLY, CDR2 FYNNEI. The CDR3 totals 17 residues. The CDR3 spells CASNRGLAGGEGETQYF. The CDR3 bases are TGTGCCAGCAACCGGGGACTAGCGGGAGGGGAAGGAGAGACCCAGTACTTC.

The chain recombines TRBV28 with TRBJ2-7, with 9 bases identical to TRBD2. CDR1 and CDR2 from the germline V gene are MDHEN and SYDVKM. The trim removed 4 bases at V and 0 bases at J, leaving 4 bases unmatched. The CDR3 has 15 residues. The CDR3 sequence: CASSSLAGNSYEQYF. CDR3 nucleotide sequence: TGTGCCAGCAGTTCACTAGCGGGCAACTCCTACGAGCAGTACTTC.

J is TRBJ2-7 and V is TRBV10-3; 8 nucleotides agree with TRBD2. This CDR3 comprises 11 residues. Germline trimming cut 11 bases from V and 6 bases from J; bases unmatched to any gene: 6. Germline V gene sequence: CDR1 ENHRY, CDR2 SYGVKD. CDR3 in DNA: TGTGCCGCGGGACTAGGTCGCGAGCAGTACGTC. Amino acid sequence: CAAGLGREQYV.

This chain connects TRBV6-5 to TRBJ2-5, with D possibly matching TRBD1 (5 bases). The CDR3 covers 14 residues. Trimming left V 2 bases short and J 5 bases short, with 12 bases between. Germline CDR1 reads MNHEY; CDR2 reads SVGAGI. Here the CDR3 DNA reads TGTGCCAGCAGTTACCGGCCAAGGGGCGAGACCCAGTACTTC. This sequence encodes CASSYRPRGETQYF.

The CDR3 coding sequence is TGTGCCAGCAGGTTGGACAGGGGGCCGGTTGAGCAGTTCTTC. As protein: CASRLDRGPVEQFF. The chain joins TRBV7-2 to TRBJ2-1, with TRBD1 identical over 11 bases. The CDR3 loop spans 14 amino acids. CDR1 and CDR2 from the germline V gene are SGHTA and FQGNSA. V gave up 6 bases and J gave up 9 bases; unmatched junction bases: 7.

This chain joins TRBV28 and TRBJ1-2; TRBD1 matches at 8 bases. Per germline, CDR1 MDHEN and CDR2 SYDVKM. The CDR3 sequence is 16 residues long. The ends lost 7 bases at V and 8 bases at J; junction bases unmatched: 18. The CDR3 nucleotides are TGTGCCAGCATAAACCCGATCGGGGCAGGGGGCCGAGGCTACACCTTC. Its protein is CASINPIGAGGRGYTF.

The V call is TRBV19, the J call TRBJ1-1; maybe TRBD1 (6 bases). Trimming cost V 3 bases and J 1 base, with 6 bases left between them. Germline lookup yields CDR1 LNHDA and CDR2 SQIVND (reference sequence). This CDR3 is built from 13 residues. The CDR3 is CASSMGQNTEAFF. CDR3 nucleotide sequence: TGTGCCAGTAGTATGGGACAGAACACTGAAGCTTTCTTT.

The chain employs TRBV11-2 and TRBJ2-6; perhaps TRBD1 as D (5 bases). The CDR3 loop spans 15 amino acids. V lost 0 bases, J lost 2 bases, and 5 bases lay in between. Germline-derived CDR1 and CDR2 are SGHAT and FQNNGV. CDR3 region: CASSLEGAGANVLTF. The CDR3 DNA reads TGTGCCAGCAGCTTAGAAGGGGCTGGGGCCAACGTCCTGACTTTC.

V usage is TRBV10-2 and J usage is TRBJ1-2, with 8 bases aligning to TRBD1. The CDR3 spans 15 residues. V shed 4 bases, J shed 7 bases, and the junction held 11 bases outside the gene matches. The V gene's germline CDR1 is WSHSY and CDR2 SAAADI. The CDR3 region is CASSGRGRGQAGYTF. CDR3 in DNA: TGCGCCAGCAGTGGTCGGGGCAGGGGGCAGGCTGGCTACACCTTC.

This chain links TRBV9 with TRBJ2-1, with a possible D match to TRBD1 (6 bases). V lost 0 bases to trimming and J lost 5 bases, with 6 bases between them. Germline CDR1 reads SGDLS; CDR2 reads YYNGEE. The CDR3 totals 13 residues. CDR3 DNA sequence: TGTGCCAGCAGCGTAGGGGGGCACAATGAGCAGTTCTTC. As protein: CASSVGGHNEQFF.

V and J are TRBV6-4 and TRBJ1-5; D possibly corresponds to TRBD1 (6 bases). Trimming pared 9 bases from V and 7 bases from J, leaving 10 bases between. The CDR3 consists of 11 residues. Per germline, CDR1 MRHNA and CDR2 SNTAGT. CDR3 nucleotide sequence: TGTGCCAGTCCTAGGGGGCAGCCCCAGCATTTT. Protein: CASPRGQPQHF.

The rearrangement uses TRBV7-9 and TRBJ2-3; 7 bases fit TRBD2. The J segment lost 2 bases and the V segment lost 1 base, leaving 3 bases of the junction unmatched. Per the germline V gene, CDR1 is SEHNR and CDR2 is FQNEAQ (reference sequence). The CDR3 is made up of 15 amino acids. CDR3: CASSLEAGNTDTQYF. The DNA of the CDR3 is TGTGCCAGCAGCTTAGAAGCGGGAAACACAGATACGCAGTATTTT.

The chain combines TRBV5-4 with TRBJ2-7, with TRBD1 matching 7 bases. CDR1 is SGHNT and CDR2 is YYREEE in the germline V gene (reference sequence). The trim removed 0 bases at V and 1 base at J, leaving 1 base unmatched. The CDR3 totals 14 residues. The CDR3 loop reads CASSLDRGSYEQYV. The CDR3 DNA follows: TGTGCCAGCAGCTTGGACAGGGGTTCCTACGAGCAGTACGTC.

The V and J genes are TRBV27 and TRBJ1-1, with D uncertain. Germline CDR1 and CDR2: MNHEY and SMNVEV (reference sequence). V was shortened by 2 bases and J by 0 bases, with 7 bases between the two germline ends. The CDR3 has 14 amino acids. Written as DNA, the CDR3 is TGTGCCAGCAGTTTAGGTTCAGTGAACACTGAAGCTTTCTTT. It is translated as CASSLGSVNTEAFF.

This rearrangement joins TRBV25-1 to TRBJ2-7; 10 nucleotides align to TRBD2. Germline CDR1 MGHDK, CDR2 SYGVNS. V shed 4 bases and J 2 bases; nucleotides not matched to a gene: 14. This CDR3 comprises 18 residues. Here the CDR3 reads CASSGYQLAGGRTYEQYF. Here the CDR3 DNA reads TGTGCCAGCAGTGGGTATCAATTAGCGGGAGGTCGGACCTACGAGCAGTACTTC.